A single sample is the source of the 23 T cell receptor beta chains below, sequenced in a study of graft-versus-host responses after intestinal transplantation. Only in-frame clones appear in the TCRdb table, and some are missing; sequencing was by immunoSEQ multiplex PCR. The table lists roughly 70,000 clones, over 75% of them singletons. Antigens for these TCRs are unknown. Sequenced material: unstimulated CD4+ T cells sorted from spleen or lymph node cells, taken before transplant. Receptors were obtained from a human donor who was the organ donor for an intestinal transplant.

This sequence joins TRBV18 and TRBJ1-2; D perhaps matches TRBD1 (6 bases). The CDR3 has 15 residues. The V end was cut by 1 base, the J end by 2 bases, with 11 bases between. Germline V gives CDR1 KGHSH, CDR2 LQKENI. The chain's CDR3 is CASSPLPQGNYGYTF. Here the CDR3 DNA reads TGTGCCAGCTCACCACTTCCTCAGGGGAACTATGGCTACACCTTC.

The chain is built from TRBV18 and TRBJ2-5, with TRBD1 matching 10 bases. The germline V gene has CDR1 KGHSH and CDR2 LQKENI. The CDR3 consists of 16 residues. The J segment lost 5 bases and the V segment lost 0 bases, leaving 6 bases of the junction unmatched. CDR3 residues: CASSPPMDRGVETQYF. DNA for the CDR3: TGTGCCAGCTCACCACCGATGGACAGGGGGGTGGAGACCCAGTACTTC.

CDR3 region: CASSSNRVGDTIYF. The CDR3 DNA is TGTGCCAGCAGCTCAAACAGGGTGGGGGACACCATATATTTT. The rearrangement links TRBV7-2 to TRBJ1-3, with D perhaps matching TRBD1 (6 bases). V lost 4 bases and J 8 bases, leaving 15 bases between the germline ends. This CDR3 is 14 amino acids long. CDR1 and CDR2 from the germline V gene are SGHTA and FQGNSA.

The chain links TRBV7-9 to TRBJ2-2, with TRBD1 identical over 9 bases. With V trimmed by 2 bases and J by 5 bases, 6 bases remained unmatched. Germline V CDR1 and CDR2: SEHNR, FQNEAQ (reference sequence). CDR3 length equals 16 residues. The CDR3 protein is CASSLRGQGTTGELFF. CDR3 sequence (DNA): TGTGCCAGCAGCTTACGGGGACAGGGAACTACCGGGGAGCTGTTTTTT.

This chain uses TRBV14 with TRBJ2-2; 7 positions match TRBD2. From germline, CDR1 is SGHDN and CDR2 FVKESK. The CDR3 totals 18 residues. Unmatched junction bases numbered 11, after V lost 4 bases and J lost 0 bases. The CDR3 is CASSPWGLAVTNTGELFF. The CDR3 DNA is TGTGCCAGCAGCCCCTGGGGCCTAGCGGTGACGAACACCGGGGAGCTGTTTTTT. Together with reference TRBV14 and TRBJ2-2, the CDR3 gives the full variable domain: EAGVTQFPSHSVIEKGQTVTLRCDPISGHDNLYWYRRVMGKEIKFLLHFVKESKQDESGMPNNRFLAERTGGTYSTLKVQPAELEDSGVYFCASSPWGLAVTNTGELFFGEGSRLTVL.

The gene calls are TRBV27 and TRBJ2-7; 14 bases match TRBD2. Germline values: CDR1 MNHEY, CDR2 SMNVEV (reference sequence). With V trimmed by 11 bases and J by 3 bases, 30 bases remained unmatched. The CDR3 runs to 22 residues. CDR3 sequence: CARLSDRGRTSGGSHLLYEQYV. DNA for the CDR3: TGTGCCCGCCTTTCGGACAGGGGCAGGACTAGCGGGGGGTCCCACCTTCTCTACGAGCAGTACGTC.

The chain uses TRBV7-9 and TRBJ2-2; D is undetermined. Germline lookup yields CDR1 SEHNR and CDR2 FQNEAQ (reference sequence). Between the trimmed V and J ends, which lost 5 bases and 1 base, there was a span of 14 bases. CDR3 length equals 16 residues. For the CDR3, the DNA is TGTGCCAGCAGCCTTACAACCACTATGAACACCGGGGAGCTGTTTTTT. It codes for CASSLTTTMNTGELFF.

The rearrangement uses TRBV6-1 and TRBJ2-1; TRBD1 matches 8 bases. Germline loops: CDR1 MNHNS, CDR2 SASEGT. J gave up 5 bases and V 4 bases, and 7 bases lay outside the gene matches. The CDR3 runs to 15 residues. The CDR3 DNA is TGTGCCAGCAGTGGAGTAGGGACAGGTCACAATGAGCAGTTCTTC. It codes for CASSGVGTGHNEQFF.

This sequence joins TRBV6-1 and TRBJ1-2, with D perhaps TRBD1 (5 bases). The CDR3 runs 13 residues. Germline CDR1 reads MNHNS; CDR2 reads SASEGT. V lost 1 base, J lost 4 bases, and 7 bases lay in between. CDR3 region: CASSEGGGYGYTF. Written as DNA, the CDR3 is TGTGCCAGCAGTGAAGGGGGCGGCTATGGCTACACCTTC.

This chain uses TRBV5-1 with TRBJ1-1, with 7 bases aligning to TRBD1. The germline CDR1 and CDR2 sequences are SGHRS and YFSETQ. J was trimmed by 0 bases and V by 3 bases; bases with no gene match: 8. This CDR3 comprises 16 residues. For the CDR3, the DNA is TGCGCCAGCAGCTCCGTGTCAGGGGGGCTGAACACTGAAGCTTTCTTT. It encodes CASSSVSGGLNTEAFF.

This clone was observed a few times. V gene TRBV28 combines with J gene TRBJ1-2, with D perhaps matching TRBD1 (5 bases). The germline V and J ends were trimmed by 7 bases and 3 bases, with 15 bases remaining between them. This CDR3 is built from 14 residues. CDR1 is MDHEN, CDR2 SYDVKM, per germline. The chain's CDR3 is CASNRGGVDYGYTF. The CDR3 DNA reads TGTGCCAGCAACCGGGGGGGGGTGGACTATGGCTACACCTTC.

DNA of the CDR3: TGCGCCAGCAGCTTGTACTCCCAGGGGGAGGAGACCCAGTACTTC. It yields the protein CASSLYSQGEETQYF. The V and J genes are TRBV5-1 and TRBJ2-5, with 7 positions matching TRBD1. This CDR3 spans 15 amino acids. V was pared by 1 base and J by 5 bases, with 8 bases of the junction left unmatched. The germline CDR1 and CDR2 sequences are SGHRS and YFSETQ.

This clone was recorded once. The V gene is TRBV7-2, the J gene TRBJ2-1, with 8 positions matching TRBD2. This CDR3 is 17 amino acids long. With V trimmed by 0 bases and J by 9 bases, 13 bases remained unmatched. Germline V gene sequence: CDR1 SGHTA, CDR2 FQGNSA. CDR3 coding DNA: TGTGCCAGCAGCTTAGCAATGTCTGGCGGGGGGCGGGGTGAGCAGTTCTTC. It specifies CASSLAMSGGGRGEQFF.

This rearrangement joins TRBV15 to TRBJ2-1; the match to TRBD2 covers 9 bases. The trim removed 6 bases at V and 7 bases at J, leaving 7 bases unmatched. The CDR3 length is 14 residues. Germline-derived CDR1 and CDR2 are LNHNV and YYDKDF (reference sequence). Here the CDR3 reads CATSSAGGHNEQFF. DNA of the CDR3: TGTGCCACCAGTTCGGCGGGGGGGCATAATGAGCAGTTCTTC.

The rearrangement uses TRBV9 and TRBJ2-1, with 7 bases matching TRBD1. CDR1 is SGDLS, CDR2 YYNGEE, per germline. With V trimmed by 2 bases and J by 0 bases, 2 bases remained unmatched. The CDR3 runs 15 residues. The CDR3 reads CASSVPGGSYNEQFF. In nucleotides, the CDR3 is TGTGCCAGCAGCGTCCCAGGGGGCTCCTACAATGAGCAGTTCTTC.

This clone has a single count. This rearrangement joins TRBV5-1 to TRBJ1-4; 11 bases agree with TRBD1. Looked up from germline, CDR1 is SGHRS and CDR2 is YFSETQ. Trimming cost V 0 bases and J 8 bases; bases outside gene matches: 6. This CDR3 comprises 16 residues. The CDR3 spells CASSLASGTGGEKLFF. CDR3 DNA sequence: TGCGCCAGCAGCTTGGCCAGCGGGACAGGGGGAGAAAAACTGTTTTTT. The entire variable domain, with the rest obtained from reference TRBV5-1 and TRBJ1-4, is as follows: KAGVTQTPRYLIKTRGQQVTLSCSPISGHRSVSWYQQTPGQGLQFLFEYFSETQRNKGNFPGRFSGRQFSNSRSEMNVSTLELGDSALYLCASSLASGTGGEKLFFGSGTQLSVL.

This clone was observed a few times. The chain combines TRBV10-1 with TRBJ2-5; D perhaps matches TRBD2 (6 bases). V gave up 8 bases and J gave up 4 bases, with 11 bases separating them. The CDR3 extends over 12 amino acids. In germline, CDR1 is WNHNN, CDR2 SYGVQD (reference sequence). Here the CDR3 DNA reads TGCGCCAGCGCCGGGACTTCAGAGACCCAGTACTTC. Amino acid sequence: CASAGTSETQYF.

This rearrangement joins TRBV5-1 to TRBJ2-3; maybe TRBD1 (6 bases). Germline CDR1 reads SGHRS; CDR2 reads YFSETQ. The ends were cut back, 4 bases at V and 1 base at J, with 13 bases in the middle. The CDR3 length is 15 residues. The CDR3 DNA is TGCGCCAGCAGCAACAGGGTGGGGGGCACAGATACGCAGTATTTT. Its protein is CASSNRVGGTDTQYF. The full variable domain, its missing parts supplied by reference TRBV5-1 and TRBJ2-3, is KAGVTQTPRYLIKTRGQQVTLSCSPISGHRSVSWYQQTPGQGLQFLFEYFSETQRNKGNFPGRFSGRQFSNSRSEMNVSTLELGDSALYLCASSNRVGGTDTQYFGPGTRLTVL.

V gene TRBV5-1 combines with J gene TRBJ2-5; TRBD2 matches at 8 bases. The CDR3 consists of 13 residues. The junction had 7 bases not matched to a gene; V was cut back by 7 bases and J by 5 bases. Germline assignment: CDR1 SGHRS and CDR2 YFSETQ. CDR3 bases: TGCGCCAGCTCGGGGGGGATGAGCGAGACCCAGTACTTC. Protein: CASSGGMSETQYF.

The V gene is TRBV6-5, the J gene TRBJ1-1; 7 bases line up with TRBD1. Germline-derived CDR1 and CDR2 are MNHEY and SVGAGI. The trim removed 2 bases at V and 1 base at J, leaving 7 bases unmatched. The CDR3 runs 16 residues. The chain's CDR3 is CASSYRGRTGNTEAFF. CDR3 in DNA: TGTGCCAGCAGTTACAGGGGGCGAACCGGGAACACTGAAGCTTTCTTT.

The CDR3 sequence is CASSPGTRMNTGELFF. In DNA form, the CDR3 reads TGTGCCAGCAGCCCAGGGACAAGAATGAACACCGGGGAGCTGTTTTTT. The chain couples TRBV7-2 to TRBJ2-2, with D tentatively TRBD1 (6 bases). Germline assignment: CDR1 SGHTA and CDR2 FQGNSA. This CDR3 contains 16 residues. V was cut by 5 bases and J by 1 base, with 14 bases left in between.

The rearrangement joins TRBV29-1 to TRBJ1-1; D remains unclear. V was pared by 6 bases and J by 3 bases, with 14 bases between. This CDR3 is 13 amino acids long. Germline lookup yields CDR1 SQVTM and CDR2 ANQGSEA. The CDR3: CSVGSQRYTEAFF. The CDR3 DNA reads as TGCAGCGTGGGGAGTCAGAGGTACACTGAAGCTTTCTTT. The full variable domain, its missing parts supplied by reference TRBV29-1 and TRBJ1-1, is SAVISQKPSRDICQRGTSLTIQCQVDSQVTMMFWYRQQPGQSLTLIATANQGSEATYESGFVIDKFPISRPNLTFSTLTVSNMSPEDSSIYLCSVGSQRYTEAFFGQGTRLTVV.

This chain connects TRBV29-1 to TRBJ1-2, with 8 positions matching TRBD1. The CDR3 consists of 11 residues. V lost 7 bases, J lost 8 bases, and 6 bases stayed unmatched. Germline loops: CDR1 SQVTM, CDR2 ANQGSEA. The CDR3 region has the DNA TGCAGCGCCGGACAGGGCGGCGGCTACACCTTC. Protein: CSAGQGGGYTF.